Below are 23 T cell receptor beta chains sequenced from a single sample in a study of cytomegalovirus exposure and HLA in healthy donors (dated by TCRdb to the late 2010s). Library preparation was by the immunoSEQ multiplex PCR assay. A mixture of 60 forward primers for TCR Vbeta segments and 13 reverse primers for TCR Jbeta segments was used in the multiplex PCR. Held by TCRdb, this immuneACCESS table contains in-frame sequences only and omits some clones. Under half of the omission traces to an unresolved V gene where checked; the cause of the rest is unknown. The sample table contains about 43,000 clones; only one count was recorded for under 60% of them. Clones ranked in the top ten supply 5% to 6.5% of the sample. The source material was PBMCs. Receptor source: a man aged 60-69 years in good health and CMV-seronegative.

The chain has TRBV9 and TRBJ2-1; 7 nucleotides align to TRBD1. Germline V gene data show CDR1 as SGDLS and CDR2 as YYNGEE. J was trimmed by 5 bases and V by 4 bases; bases with no gene match: 9. The CDR3 has 15 residues. The CDR3 loop reads CASSIGTALNNEQFF. CDR3 DNA: TGTGCCAGCAGCATCGGGACAGCCCTTAACAATGAGCAGTTCTTC.

The genes are TRBV7-6 and TRBJ2-7; 11 bases are shared with TRBD2. CDR3 size: 17 residues. V trimming: 4 bases; J trimming: 6 bases; junction bases outside the gene matches: 14. Germline V gene data show CDR1 as SGHVS and CDR2 as FNYEAQ. The CDR3 nucleotides are TGTGCCAGCAGCTCGAGCCTTAGCGGGAGGGCCCCCCGCGAGCAGTACTTC. Translation: CASSSSLSGRAPREQYF.

The chain joins TRBV2 to TRBJ1-5; possibly TRBD1 for D (5 bases). CDR3 length equals 16 residues. V was cut by 3 bases and J by 1 base, with 13 bases left in between. Germline V lookup: CDR1 SNHLY, CDR2 FYNNEI. This CDR3 is CASSEEGRFSNQPQHF. The CDR3 DNA reads TGTGCCAGCAGTGAGGAGGGGAGGTTCAGCAATCAGCCCCAGCATTTT.

This sequence joins TRBV14 and TRBJ1-4; D might be TRBD1 (5 bases). CDR3 length equals 14 residues. Trimming removed 4 bases at V and 1 base at J, with 7 bases between. CDR1 and CDR2 (germline): SGHDN, FVKESK. CDR3 residues: CASSRDRTNEKLFF. CDR3 DNA: TGTGCCAGCAGCCGCGACAGAACTAATGAAAAACTGTTTTTT. Variable domain in full (rest from reference TRBV14 and TRBJ1-4): EAGVTQFPSHSVIEKGQTVTLRCDPISGHDNLYWYRRVMGKEIKFLLHFVKESKQDESGMPNNRFLAERTGGTYSTLKVQPAELEDSGVYFCASSRDRTNEKLFFGSGTQLSVL.

This clone came up a few times. The chain couples TRBV30 to TRBJ2-7; D unclear. Deletions cut 0 bases from V and 3 bases from J, with 6 bases between. The CDR3 totals 12 residues. The germline V gene encodes CDR1 GTSNPN and CDR2 SVGIG (reference sequence). DNA of the CDR3: TGTGCCTGGAGTGTTGGCTTCTACGAGCAGTACTTC. It encodes CAWSVGFYEQYF. Drawing the rest from reference TRBV30 and TRBJ2-7, the complete variable domain is SQTIHQWPATLVQPVGSPLSLECTVEGTSNPNLYWYRQAAGRGLQLLFYSVGIGQISSEVPQNLSASRPQDRQFILSSKKLLLSDSGFYLCAWSVGFYEQYFGPGTRLTVT.

The CDR3 sequence is CSALTGLNEQFF. The CDR3 DNA sequence: TGCAGCGCCCTCACAGGCCTCAATGAGCAGTTCTTC. This chain links TRBV29-1 with TRBJ2-1, with D possibly being TRBD1 (5 bases). Germline assignment: CDR1 SQVTM and CDR2 ANQGSEA. V was shortened by 7 bases and J by 6 bases, with 13 bases between the two germline ends. This CDR3 has 12 amino acids.

There are a few counts of this clone. V is TRBV5-1 and J is TRBJ2-1; possibly TRBD2 for D (5 bases). CDR3 length: 17 amino acids. The germline V gene encodes CDR1 SGHRS and CDR2 YFSETQ. Trimming pared 1 base from V and 0 bases from J, leaving 14 bases between. CDR3 protein: CASSLSTSGSSYNEQFF. Written as DNA, the CDR3 is TGCGCCAGCAGCTTGTCAACGAGCGGTAGCTCCTACAATGAGCAGTTCTTC.

The chain is built from TRBV18 and TRBJ2-7; 8 bases are shared with TRBD1. The trim removed 5 bases at V and 4 bases at J, leaving 7 bases unmatched. Germline CDR1 KGHSH, CDR2 LQKENI. The CDR3 is 14 residues long. DNA of the CDR3: TGTGCCAGCTCAGAGGCAGGGGGCCAGTACGAGCAGTACTTC. This gives the protein CASSEAGGQYEQYF.

This clone was picked up a small number of times. J is TRBJ2-7 and V is TRBV6-1, with D tentatively TRBD1 (6 bases). Trimming pared 4 bases from V and 3 bases from J, leaving 13 bases between. The CDR3 contains 14 residues. Germline V CDR1 and CDR2: MNHNS, SASEGT. The CDR3 spells CASSGQGPDYEQYF. In DNA form, the CDR3 reads TGTGCCAGCAGTGGGCAGGGGCCTGACTACGAGCAGTACTTC.

This chain's CDR3 is CASSGGGSAEETQYF. CDR3 DNA sequence: TGTGCCAGTAGCGGCGGCGGGAGTGCCGAAGAGACCCAGTACTTC. J is TRBJ2-5 and V is TRBV19, with TRBD2 matching over 7 bases. Germline V gene sequence: CDR1 LNHDA, CDR2 SQIVND (reference sequence). V lost 6 bases and J lost 3; bases outside the gene matches: 10. The CDR3 is 15 residues long.

This chain connects TRBV5-1 to TRBJ2-1; 8 nucleotides agree with TRBD2. The V gene end was trimmed by 4 bases and the J gene end by 10 bases; junction bases not matched to a gene: 7. The CDR3 consists of 13 residues. Germline CDR1 is SGHRS and CDR2 is YFSETQ. DNA for the CDR3: TGCGCCAGCAGCCCCACCGGCGGGAGGGAGCAGTTCTTC. Translating it yields CASSPTGGREQFF.

The J gene is TRBJ1-2, the V gene TRBV2; 7 positions agree with TRBD1. This CDR3 is 14 amino acids long. J was trimmed by 8 bases and V by 4 bases; bases with no gene match: 10. The germline gives CDR1 SNHLY, CDR2 FYNNEI. CDR3 sequence reads: CASSGQGPTEGYTF. CDR3 DNA: TGTGCCAGCAGTGGACAGGGTCCAACGGAGGGCTACACCTTC.

This clone came up once. The chain couples TRBV7-6 to TRBJ1-1; D not certain. V was pared by 1 base and J by 1 base, with 7 bases between. The CDR3 consists of 14 residues. From germline, CDR1 is SGHVS and CDR2 FNYEAQ. CDR3 nucleotide sequence: TGTGCCAGCAGCTTAGAGGCAGGGAACACTGAAGCTTTCTTT. Protein sequence: CASSLEAGNTEAFF.

The gene calls are TRBV2 and TRBJ1-2; possibly TRBD1 for D (6 bases). CDR3 length: 12 amino acids. In germline, CDR1 is SNHLY, CDR2 FYNNEI. Trimming removed 7 bases from V and 8 bases from J, with 14 bases in between. The CDR3 loop is CASTRTDWGYTF. The CDR3 nucleotides are TGTGCCAGCACCCGGACAGACTGGGGCTACACCTTC.

This clone appeared once. The CDR3 loop reads CASIGNEQFF. Here the CDR3 DNA reads TGTGCCAGCATCGGCAATGAGCAGTTCTTC. This chain connects TRBV2 to TRBJ2-1; D unresolved. Trimming cost V 7 bases and J 6 bases, with 4 bases left between them. CDR1 and CDR2 from the germline V gene are SNHLY and FYNNEI. This CDR3 is 10 amino acids long.

This clone was observed a few times. V usage is TRBV28 and J usage is TRBJ1-5, with D uncertain. The germline CDR1 and CDR2 sequences are MDHEN and SYDVKM. The CDR3 sequence is 15 residues long. V lost 2 bases, J lost 0 bases, and 8 bases lay in between. The CDR3 coding sequence is TGTGCCAGCAGTTTAATGAGGGTTAGCAATCAGCCCCAGCATTTT. Residues: CASSLMRVSNQPQHF.

By its share, this clone is medium-sized. The V and J genes are TRBV19 and TRBJ1-4; 7 bases agree with TRBD1. This CDR3 comprises 13 residues. The germline CDR1 and CDR2 sequences are LNHDA and SQIVND (reference sequence). J gave up 7 bases and V 4 bases, and 3 bases lay outside the gene matches. The chain's CDR3 is CASSRQGSEKLFF. The CDR3, as DNA: TGTGCCAGTAGTAGACAGGGTAGTGAAAAACTGTTTTTT.

J is TRBJ1-3 and V is TRBV29-1; a possible D gene is TRBD1 (5 bases). Germline V lookup: CDR1 SQVTM, CDR2 ANQGSEA. Deletions cut 5 bases from V and 3 bases from J, with 11 bases between. This CDR3 region has 13 residues. The CDR3 DNA reads TGCAGCGTTCACGGGGGTGGTGGAAACACCATATATTTT. Its protein is CSVHGGGGNTIYF.

V and J are TRBV9 and TRBJ2-7; D may be TRBD2 (6 bases). Germline assignment: CDR1 SGDLS and CDR2 YYNGEE. The CDR3 is 14 residues long. V was trimmed by 7 bases and J by 5 bases, leaving 19 bases between them. Here the CDR3 reads CASGSGVAVDEQYF. The CDR3 DNA follows: TGTGCCAGCGGCTCGGGGGTAGCGGTGGACGAGCAGTACTTC.

The CDR3 loop is CAWSVGGNSNQPQHF. CDR3 DNA sequence: TGTGCCTGGAGTGTCGGGGGTAATAGCAATCAGCCCCAGCATTTT. V and J are TRBV30 and TRBJ1-5; D might be TRBD1 (5 bases). Trimming stripped 0 bases from V and 0 bases from J, with 9 bases between. Looked up from germline, CDR1 is GTSNPN and CDR2 is SVGIG (reference sequence). The CDR3 contains 15 residues.

The chain joins TRBV6-1 to TRBJ2-7; D is unclear. V was cut by 4 bases and J by 3 bases, with 10 bases left in between. The CDR3 has 13 residues. Germline V gene data show CDR1 as MNHNS and CDR2 as SASEGT. Here the CDR3 DNA reads TGTGCCAGCAGTGGCCCCTTAGACTACGAGCAGTACTTC. It encodes CASSGPLDYEQYF.

This clone was counted once. The chain joins TRBV5-4 to TRBJ2-1; 11 nucleotides agree with TRBD2. V trimming: 1 base; J trimming: 7 bases; junction bases outside the gene matches: 7. There are 16 residues in the CDR3. Germline V gene data show CDR1 as SGHNT and CDR2 as YYREEE (reference sequence). The CDR3 loop is CASSLSSGRAGNEQFF. Here the CDR3 DNA reads TGTGCCAGCAGCTTGAGTAGCGGGAGGGCCGGGAATGAGCAGTTCTTC.

V is TRBV30 and J is TRBJ2-7; 9 positions match TRBD1. Unmatched junction bases numbered 12, after V lost 0 bases and J lost 6 bases. The CDR3 consists of 16 residues. Looked up from germline, CDR1 is GTSNPN and CDR2 is SVGIG (reference sequence). The CDR3 region has the DNA TGTGCCTGGAGTGTATCCCCCCGGGACAGGGAGGCCGAGCAGTACTTC. It codes for CAWSVSPRDREAEQYF.